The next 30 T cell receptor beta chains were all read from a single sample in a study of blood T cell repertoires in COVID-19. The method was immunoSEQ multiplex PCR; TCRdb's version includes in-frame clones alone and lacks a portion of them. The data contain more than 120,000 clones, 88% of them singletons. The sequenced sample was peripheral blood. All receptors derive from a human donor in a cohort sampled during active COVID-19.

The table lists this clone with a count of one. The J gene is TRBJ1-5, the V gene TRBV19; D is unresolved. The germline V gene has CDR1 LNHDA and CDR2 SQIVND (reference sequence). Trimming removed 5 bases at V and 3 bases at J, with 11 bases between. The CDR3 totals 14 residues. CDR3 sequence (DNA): TGTGCCAGTAGTTTCAAGGCGGTCAATCAGCCCCAGCATTTT. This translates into CASSFKAVNQPQHF.

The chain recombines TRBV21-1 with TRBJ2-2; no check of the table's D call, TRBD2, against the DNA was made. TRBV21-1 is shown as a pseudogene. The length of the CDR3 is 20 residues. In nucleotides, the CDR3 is TGTGCCAGCAGCCCCACCCCGCCTAGCGGGGGGGAAACGAACACCGGGGAGCTGTTTTTT. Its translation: CASSPTPPSGGETNTGELFF.

CDR3 bases: TGTGCCAGCAGCTTAGGCAGGGAGGGGAACACTGAAGCTTTCTTT. Translating it yields CASSLGREGNTEAFF. V usage is TRBV11-2 and J usage is TRBJ1-1, with D maybe TRBD1 (5 bases). Trimming shortened V by 1 base and J by 1 base, and 10 bases separated the two germline ends. The CDR3 spans 15 residues. Germline values: CDR1 SGHAT, CDR2 FQNNGV.

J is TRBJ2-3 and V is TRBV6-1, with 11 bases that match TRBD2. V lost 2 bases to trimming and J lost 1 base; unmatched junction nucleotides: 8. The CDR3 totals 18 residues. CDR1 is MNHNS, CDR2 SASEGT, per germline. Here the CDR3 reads CASSENLSTSGGTDTQYF. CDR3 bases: TGTGCCAGCAGTGAAAACCTTTCGACTAGCGGGGGCACAGATACGCAGTATTTT.

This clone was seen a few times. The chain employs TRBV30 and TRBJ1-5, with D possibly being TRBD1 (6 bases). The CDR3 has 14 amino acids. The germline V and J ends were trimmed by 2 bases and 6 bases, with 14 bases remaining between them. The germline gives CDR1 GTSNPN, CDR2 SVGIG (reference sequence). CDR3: CAWSYWGGSQPQHF. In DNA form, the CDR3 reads TGTGCCTGGAGTTACTGGGGGGGCAGTCAGCCCCAGCATTTT.

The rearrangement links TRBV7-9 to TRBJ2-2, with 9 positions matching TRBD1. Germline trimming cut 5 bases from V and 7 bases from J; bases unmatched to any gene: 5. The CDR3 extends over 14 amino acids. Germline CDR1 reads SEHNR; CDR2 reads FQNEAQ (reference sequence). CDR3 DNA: TGTGCCAGCAGCGCCTGGGACAGGGTCGGGGAGCTGTTTTTT. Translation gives CASSAWDRVGELFF.

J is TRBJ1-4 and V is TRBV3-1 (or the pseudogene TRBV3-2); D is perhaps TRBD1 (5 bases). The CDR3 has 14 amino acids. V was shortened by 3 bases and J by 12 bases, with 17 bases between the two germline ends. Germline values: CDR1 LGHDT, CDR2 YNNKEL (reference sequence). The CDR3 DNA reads TGTGCCAGCAGCCAGCCAGGCCCAGGGTGGCAACTGTTTTTT. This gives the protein CASSQPGPGWQLFF.

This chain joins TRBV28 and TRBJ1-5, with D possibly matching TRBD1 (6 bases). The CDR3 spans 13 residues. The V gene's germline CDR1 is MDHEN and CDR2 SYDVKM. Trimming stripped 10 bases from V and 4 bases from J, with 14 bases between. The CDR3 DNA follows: TGTGCCACCCGGGGGGGCGCGAATCAGCCCCAGCATTTT. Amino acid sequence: CATRGGANQPQHF. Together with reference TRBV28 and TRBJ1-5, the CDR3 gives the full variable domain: DVKVTQSSRYLVKRTGEKVFLECVQDMDHENMFWYRQDPGLGLRLIYFSYDVKMKEKGDIPEGYSVSREKKERFSLILESASTNQTSMYLCATRGGANQPQHFGDGTRLSIL.

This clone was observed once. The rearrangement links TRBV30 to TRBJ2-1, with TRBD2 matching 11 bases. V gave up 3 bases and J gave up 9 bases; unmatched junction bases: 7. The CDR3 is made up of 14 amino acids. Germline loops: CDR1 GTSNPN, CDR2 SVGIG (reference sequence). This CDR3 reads CAWSNSGGVIEQFF. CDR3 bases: TGTGCCTGGAGCAATAGCGGGGGGGTCATTGAGCAGTTCTTC.

CDR3 nucleotide sequence: TGTGCCAGTAGTATCGTTATGACAGGGTCCTACGAGCAGTACTTC. This encodes CASSIVMTGSYEQYF. The J gene is TRBJ2-7, the V gene TRBV19, with TRBD1 matching 7 bases. Germline CDR1 LNHDA, CDR2 SQIVND (reference sequence). There are 15 residues in the CDR3. V trimming: 3 bases; J trimming: 1 base; junction bases outside the gene matches: 6.

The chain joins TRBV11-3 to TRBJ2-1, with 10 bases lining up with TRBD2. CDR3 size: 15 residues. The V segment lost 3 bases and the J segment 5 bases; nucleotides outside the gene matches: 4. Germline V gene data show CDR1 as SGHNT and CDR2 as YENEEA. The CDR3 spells CASSFVSGGNNEQFF. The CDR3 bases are TGTGCCAGCAGCTTTGTTAGCGGGGGGAACAATGAGCAGTTCTTC.

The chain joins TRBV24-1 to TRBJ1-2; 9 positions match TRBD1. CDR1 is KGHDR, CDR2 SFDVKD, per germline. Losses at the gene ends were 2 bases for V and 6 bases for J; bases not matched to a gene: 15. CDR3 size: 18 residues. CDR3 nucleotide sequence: TGTGCCACCAGTGATTCCAACAGGGGGCCCTTCATGATACATGGCTACACCTTC. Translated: CATSDSNRGPFMIHGYTF.

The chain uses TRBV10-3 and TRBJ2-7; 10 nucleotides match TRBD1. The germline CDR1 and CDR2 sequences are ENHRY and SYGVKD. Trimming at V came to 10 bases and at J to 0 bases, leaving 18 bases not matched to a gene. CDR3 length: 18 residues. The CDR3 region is CATRLGQGQILSSYEQYF. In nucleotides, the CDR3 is TGTGCCACCCGCCTGGGACAGGGGCAGATATTGAGCTCCTACGAGCAGTACTTC.

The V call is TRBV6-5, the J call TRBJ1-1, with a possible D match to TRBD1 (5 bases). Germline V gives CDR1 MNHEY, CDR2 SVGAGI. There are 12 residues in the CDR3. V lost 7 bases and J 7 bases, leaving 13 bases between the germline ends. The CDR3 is CASTETVGEAFF. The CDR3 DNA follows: TGTGCCAGCACCGAGACAGTGGGTGAAGCTTTCTTT.

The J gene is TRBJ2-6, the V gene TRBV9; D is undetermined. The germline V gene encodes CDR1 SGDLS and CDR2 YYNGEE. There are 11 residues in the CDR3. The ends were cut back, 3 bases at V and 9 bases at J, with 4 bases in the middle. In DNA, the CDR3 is TGTGCCAGCAGCGACTTCAACGTCCTGACTTTC. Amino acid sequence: CASSDFNVLTF. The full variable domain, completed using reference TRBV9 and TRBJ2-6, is DSGVTQTPKHLITATGQRVTLRCSPRSGDLSVYWYQQSLDQGLQFLIQYYNGEERAKGNILERFSAQQFPDLHSELNLSSLELGDSALYFCASSDFNVLTFGAGSRLTVL.

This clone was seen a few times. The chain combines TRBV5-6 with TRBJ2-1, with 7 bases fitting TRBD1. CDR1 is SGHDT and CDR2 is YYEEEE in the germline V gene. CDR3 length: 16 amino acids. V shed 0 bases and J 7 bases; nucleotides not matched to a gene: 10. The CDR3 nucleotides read TGTGCCAGCAGCTTGGGAGGCGGCAGGGGGTGGAATGAGCAGTTCTTC. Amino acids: CASSLGGGRGWNEQFF.

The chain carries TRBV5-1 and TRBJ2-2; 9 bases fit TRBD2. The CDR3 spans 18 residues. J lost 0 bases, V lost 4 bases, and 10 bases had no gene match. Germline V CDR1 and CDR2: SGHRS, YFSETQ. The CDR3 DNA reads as TGCGCCAGCAGCCGGCCGTGGCGGGGGGGCCCGAACACCGGGGAGCTGTTTTTT. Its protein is CASSRPWRGGPNTGELFF.

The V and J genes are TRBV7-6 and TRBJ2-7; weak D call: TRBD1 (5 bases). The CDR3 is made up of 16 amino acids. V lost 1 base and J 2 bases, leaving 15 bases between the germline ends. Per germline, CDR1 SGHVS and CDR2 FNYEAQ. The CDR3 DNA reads TGTGCCAGCAGCTTAGAGGGGCCCTATGGCCCCTACGAGCAGTACTTC. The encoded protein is CASSLEGPYGPYEQYF. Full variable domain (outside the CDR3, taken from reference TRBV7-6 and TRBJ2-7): GAGVSQSPRYKVTKRGQDVALRCDPISGHVSLYWYRQALGQGPEFLTYFNYEAQQDKSGLPNDRFSAERPEGSISTLTIQRTEQRDSAMYRCASSLEGPYGPYEQYFGPGTRLTVT.

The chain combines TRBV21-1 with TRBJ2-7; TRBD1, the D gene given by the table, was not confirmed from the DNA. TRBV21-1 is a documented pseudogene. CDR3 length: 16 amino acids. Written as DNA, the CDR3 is TGTGCCAGCAGCCATGGTCTGGGGACACTCTCCTACGAGCAGTACTTC. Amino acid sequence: CASSHGLGTLSYEQYF.

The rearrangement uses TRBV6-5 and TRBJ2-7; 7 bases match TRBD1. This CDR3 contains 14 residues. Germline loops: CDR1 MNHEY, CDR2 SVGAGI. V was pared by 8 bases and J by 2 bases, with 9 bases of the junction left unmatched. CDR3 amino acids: CASCRQGSPYEQYF. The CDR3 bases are TGTGCCAGCTGCCGACAGGGTTCCCCCTACGAGCAGTACTTC.

The CDR3: CASSLTGFSGNTIYF. CDR3 nucleotides: TGTGCCAGCAGCCTAACAGGGTTCTCTGGAAACACCATATATTTT. The chain recombines TRBV11-2 with TRBJ1-3; D is perhaps TRBD1 (6 bases). The germline gives CDR1 SGHAT, CDR2 FQNNGV. Trimming cost V 5 bases and J 0 bases, with 11 bases left between them. The CDR3 runs to 15 residues.

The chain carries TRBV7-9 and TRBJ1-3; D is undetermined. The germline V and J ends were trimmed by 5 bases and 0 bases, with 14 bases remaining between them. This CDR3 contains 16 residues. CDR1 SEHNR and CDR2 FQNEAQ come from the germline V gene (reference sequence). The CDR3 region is CASSPPGRGSGNTIYF. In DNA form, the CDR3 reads TGTGCCAGCAGCCCTCCCGGACGGGGCTCTGGAAACACCATATATTTT.

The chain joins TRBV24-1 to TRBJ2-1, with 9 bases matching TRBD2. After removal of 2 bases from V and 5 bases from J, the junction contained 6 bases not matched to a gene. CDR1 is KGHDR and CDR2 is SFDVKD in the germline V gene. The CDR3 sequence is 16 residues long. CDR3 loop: CATSDSLRLADNEQFF. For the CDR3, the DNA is TGTGCCACCAGTGATTCCCTACGACTAGCGGACAATGAGCAGTTCTTC.

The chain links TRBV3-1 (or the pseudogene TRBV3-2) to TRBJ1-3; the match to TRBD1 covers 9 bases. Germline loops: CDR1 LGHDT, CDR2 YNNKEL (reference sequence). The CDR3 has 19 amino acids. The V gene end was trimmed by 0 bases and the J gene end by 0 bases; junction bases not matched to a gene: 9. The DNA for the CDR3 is TGTGCCAGCAGCCAAGATCTGATAGGACAGGGGAGCTCTGGAAACACCATATATTTT. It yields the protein CASSQDLIGQGSSGNTIYF.

CDR3 in amino acids: CASSWASGNNEQFF. The DNA of the CDR3 is TGTGCCAGCAGTTGGGCTAGCGGGAACAATGAGCAGTTCTTC. V is TRBV6-2 or TRBV6-3 and J is TRBJ2-1; TRBD2 matches 9 bases. The trim removed 4 bases at V and 5 bases at J, leaving 3 bases unmatched. Germline-derived CDR1 and CDR2 are MNHEY and SVGEGT. This CDR3 is built from 14 residues.

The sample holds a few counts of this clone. In DNA, the CDR3 is TGCGCCAGCAGCTCCTTGGGACAGAGCTACGAGCAGTACTTC. It codes for CASSSLGQSYEQYF. The J gene is TRBJ2-7, the V gene TRBV5-1; 7 bases match TRBD1. The CDR3 has 14 amino acids. Germline V gene data show CDR1 as SGHRS and CDR2 as YFSETQ. Trimming removed 3 bases from V and 3 bases from J; junction bases left unmatched: 6.

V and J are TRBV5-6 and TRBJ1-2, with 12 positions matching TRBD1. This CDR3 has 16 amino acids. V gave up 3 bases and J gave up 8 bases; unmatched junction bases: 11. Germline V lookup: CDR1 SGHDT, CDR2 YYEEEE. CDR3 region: CASSSTLRDRGRGYTF. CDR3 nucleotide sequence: TGTGCCAGCAGCTCGACACTCCGGGACAGGGGGCGCGGCTACACCTTC. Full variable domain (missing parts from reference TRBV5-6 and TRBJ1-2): DAGVTQSPTHLIKTRGQQVTLRCSPKSGHDTVSWYQQALGQGPQFIFQYYEEEERQRGNFPDRFSGHQFPNYSSELNVNALLLGDSALYLCASSSTLRDRGRGYTFGSGTRLTVV.

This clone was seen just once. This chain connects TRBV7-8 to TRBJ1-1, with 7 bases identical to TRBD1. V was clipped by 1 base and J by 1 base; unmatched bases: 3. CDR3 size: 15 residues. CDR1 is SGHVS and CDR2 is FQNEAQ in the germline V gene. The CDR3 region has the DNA TGTGCCAGCAGCTTAGGGTACAGGGGGAACACTGAAGCTTTCTTT. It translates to CASSLGYRGNTEAFF.

For the CDR3, the DNA is TGTGCCAGCTCACCACCGATGGGCAGAAAAACTAACTATGGCTACACCTTC. It is translated as CASSPPMGRKTNYGYTF. The rearrangement joins TRBV18 to TRBJ1-2, with unresolved D. The CDR3 runs 17 residues. The ends were cut back, 0 bases at V and 0 bases at J, with 14 bases in the middle. Per the germline V gene, CDR1 is KGHSH and CDR2 is LQKENI. The variable domain in full, with the rest retrieved from reference TRBV18 and TRBJ1-2, is NAGVMQNPRHLVRRRGQEARLRCSPMKGHSHVYWYRQLPEEGLKFMVYLQKENIIDESGMPKERFSAEFPKEGPSILRIQQVVRGDSAAYFCASSPPMGRKTNYGYTFGSGTRLTVV.

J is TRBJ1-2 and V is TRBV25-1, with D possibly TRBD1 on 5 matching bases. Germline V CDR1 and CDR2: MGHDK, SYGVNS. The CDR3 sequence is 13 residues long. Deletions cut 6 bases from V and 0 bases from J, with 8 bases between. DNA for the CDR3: TGTGCCAGCAGAGGGGCTACTAACTATGGCTACACCTTC. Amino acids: CASRGATNYGYTF.